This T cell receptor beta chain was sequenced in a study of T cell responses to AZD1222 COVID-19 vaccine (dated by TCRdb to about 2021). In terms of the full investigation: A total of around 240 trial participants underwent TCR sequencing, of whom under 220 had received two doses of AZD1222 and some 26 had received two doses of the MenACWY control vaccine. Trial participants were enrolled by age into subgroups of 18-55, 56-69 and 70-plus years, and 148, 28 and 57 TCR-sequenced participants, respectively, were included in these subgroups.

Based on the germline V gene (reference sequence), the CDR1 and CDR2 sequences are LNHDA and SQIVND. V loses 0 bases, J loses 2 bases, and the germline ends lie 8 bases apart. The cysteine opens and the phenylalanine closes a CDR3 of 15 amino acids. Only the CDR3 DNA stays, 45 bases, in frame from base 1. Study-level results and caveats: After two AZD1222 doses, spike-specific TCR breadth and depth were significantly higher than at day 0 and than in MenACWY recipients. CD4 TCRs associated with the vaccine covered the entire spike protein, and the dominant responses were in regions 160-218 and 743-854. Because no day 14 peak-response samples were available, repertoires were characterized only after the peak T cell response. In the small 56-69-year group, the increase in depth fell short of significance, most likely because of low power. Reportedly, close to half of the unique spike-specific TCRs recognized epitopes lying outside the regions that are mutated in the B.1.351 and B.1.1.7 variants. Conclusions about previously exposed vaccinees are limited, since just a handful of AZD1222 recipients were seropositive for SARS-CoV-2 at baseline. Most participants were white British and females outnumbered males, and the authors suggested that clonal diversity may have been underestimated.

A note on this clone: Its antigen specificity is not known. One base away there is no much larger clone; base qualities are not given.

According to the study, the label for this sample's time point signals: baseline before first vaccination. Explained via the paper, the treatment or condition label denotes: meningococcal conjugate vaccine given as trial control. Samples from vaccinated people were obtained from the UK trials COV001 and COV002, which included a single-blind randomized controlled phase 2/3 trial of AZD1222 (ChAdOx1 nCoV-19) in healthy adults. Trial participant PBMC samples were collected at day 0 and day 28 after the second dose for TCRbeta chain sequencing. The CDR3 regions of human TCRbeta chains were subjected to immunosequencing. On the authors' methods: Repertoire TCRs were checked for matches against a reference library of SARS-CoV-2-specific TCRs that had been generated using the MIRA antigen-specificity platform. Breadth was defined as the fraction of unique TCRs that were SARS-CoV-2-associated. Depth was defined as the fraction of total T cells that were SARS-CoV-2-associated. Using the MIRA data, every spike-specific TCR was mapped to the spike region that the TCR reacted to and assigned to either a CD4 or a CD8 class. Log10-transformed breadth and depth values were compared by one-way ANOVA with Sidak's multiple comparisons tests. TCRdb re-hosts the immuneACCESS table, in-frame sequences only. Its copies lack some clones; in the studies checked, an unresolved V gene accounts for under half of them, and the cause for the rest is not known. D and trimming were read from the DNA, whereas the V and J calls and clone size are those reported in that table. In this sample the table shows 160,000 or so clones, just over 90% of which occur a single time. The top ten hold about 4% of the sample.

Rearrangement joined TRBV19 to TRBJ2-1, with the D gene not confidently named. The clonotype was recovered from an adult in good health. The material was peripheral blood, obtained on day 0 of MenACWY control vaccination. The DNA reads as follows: TGTGCCAGTAGTATAGAGAATCAGGCCTACAATGAGCAGTTCTTC. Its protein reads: CASSIENQAYNEQFF.